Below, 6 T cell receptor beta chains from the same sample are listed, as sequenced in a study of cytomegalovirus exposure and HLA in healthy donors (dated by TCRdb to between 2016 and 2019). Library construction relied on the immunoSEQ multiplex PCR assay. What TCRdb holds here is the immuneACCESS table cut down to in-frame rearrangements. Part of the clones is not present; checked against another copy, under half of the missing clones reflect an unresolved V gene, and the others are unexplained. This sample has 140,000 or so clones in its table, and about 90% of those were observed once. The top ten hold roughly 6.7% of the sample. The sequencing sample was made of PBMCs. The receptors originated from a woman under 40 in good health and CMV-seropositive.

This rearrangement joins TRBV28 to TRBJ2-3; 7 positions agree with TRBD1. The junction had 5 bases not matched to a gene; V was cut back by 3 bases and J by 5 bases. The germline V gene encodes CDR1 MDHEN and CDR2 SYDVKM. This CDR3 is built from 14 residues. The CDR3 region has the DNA TGTGCCAGCAGTTTGGACAGGCCCGGAGATACGCAGTATTTT. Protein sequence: CASSLDRPGDTQYF.

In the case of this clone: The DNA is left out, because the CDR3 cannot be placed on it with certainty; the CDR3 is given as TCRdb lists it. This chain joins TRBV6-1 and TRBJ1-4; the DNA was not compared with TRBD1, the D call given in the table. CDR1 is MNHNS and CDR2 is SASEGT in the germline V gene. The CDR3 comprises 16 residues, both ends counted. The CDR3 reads CASSEALRARVEKLFF.

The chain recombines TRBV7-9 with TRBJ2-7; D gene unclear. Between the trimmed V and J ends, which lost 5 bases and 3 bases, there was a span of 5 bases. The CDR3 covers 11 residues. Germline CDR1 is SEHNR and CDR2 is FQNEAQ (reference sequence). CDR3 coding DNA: TGTGCCAGCAGCCCCGGCTACGAGCAGTACTTC. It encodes CASSPGYEQYF.

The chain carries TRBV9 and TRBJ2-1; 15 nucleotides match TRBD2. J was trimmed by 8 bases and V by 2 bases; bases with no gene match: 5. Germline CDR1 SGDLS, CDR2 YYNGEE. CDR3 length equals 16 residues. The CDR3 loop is CASSVRTSGRADEQFF. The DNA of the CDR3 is TGTGCCAGCAGCGTGCGGACTAGCGGGAGGGCCGATGAGCAGTTCTTC.

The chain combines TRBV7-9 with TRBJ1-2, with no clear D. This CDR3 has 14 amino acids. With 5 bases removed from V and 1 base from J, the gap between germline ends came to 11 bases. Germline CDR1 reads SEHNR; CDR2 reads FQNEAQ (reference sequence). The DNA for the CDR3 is TGTGCCAGCAGCCCCCTCGGTCGTAACTATGGCTACACCTTC. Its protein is CASSPLGRNYGYTF.

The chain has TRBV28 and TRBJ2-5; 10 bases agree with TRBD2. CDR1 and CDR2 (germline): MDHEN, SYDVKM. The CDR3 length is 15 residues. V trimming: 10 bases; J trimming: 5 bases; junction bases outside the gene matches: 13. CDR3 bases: TGTGCCACCCAGTTCAAGCGGGGGGGTCGGGAGACCCAGTACTTC. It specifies CATQFKRGGRETQYF. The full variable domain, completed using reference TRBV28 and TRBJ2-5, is DVKVTQSSRYLVKRTGEKVFLECVQDMDHENMFWYRQDPGLGLRLIYFSYDVKMKEKGDIPEGYSVSREKKERFSLILESASTNQTSMYLCATQFKRGGRETQYFGPGTRLLVL.